The 30 T cell receptor beta chains listed next were all sequenced from one sample in a study of T-cell memory formation after mild COVID-19. TCRdb fed the 5' RACE reads into MiXCR, producing one record per CDR3 protein. The sample has about 500,000 distinct CDR3 sequences; approximately 20% are singletons. Material for sequencing was PBMCs or a T cell subset sorted from them (not recorded which). The receptors shown here come from an adult woman who had mild COVID-19 (a few samples of this study predate the infection). Cell type and time point are not known.

There are many counts of this clonotype. J is TRBJ1-2 and V is TRBV12-3 or TRBV12-4; no clear D gene. The CDR3 loop spans 12 amino acids. V was trimmed by 6 bases and J by 8 bases, leaving 13 bases between them. In nucleotides, the CDR3 is TGTGCCAGCAGCACCCAACAACAAGGCTACACCTTC. Protein product: CASSTQQQGYTF.

This chain uses TRBV20-1 with TRBJ1-1; 8 bases are shared with TRBD1. This CDR3 is 14 amino acids long. CDR1 DFQATT and CDR2 SNEGSKA come from the germline V gene (reference sequence). Trimming removed 4 bases from V and 4 bases from J; junction bases left unmatched: 8. DNA for the CDR3: TGCAGTGCTATCCCGGGGCAGGGGGCCACTGAAGCTTTCTTT. It encodes CSAIPGQGATEAFF.

V and J are TRBV20-1 and TRBJ2-1, with D perhaps being TRBD1 or TRBD2 (6 bases each). CDR3 length: 15 amino acids. V lost 0 bases and J lost 6, with 15 bases in between. Germline values: CDR1 DFQATT, CDR2 SNEGSKA (reference sequence). CDR3 amino acids: CSARDWYREVNEQFF. The CDR3 DNA sequence: TGCAGTGCTAGAGATTGGTACAGGGAGGTCAATGAGCAGTTCTTC.

In this sample, this clonotype turned up a few times. V is TRBV12-3 or TRBV12-4 and J is TRBJ1-5; D is undetermined. This CDR3 has 16 residues. V dropped 5 bases and J dropped 4 bases, with 18 bases sitting between them. In DNA form, the CDR3 reads TGTGCCAGCAGTCCCGAGGGCCCCGGGAGGAATCAGCCCCAGCATTTT. As protein: CASSPEGPGRNQPQHF.

This clonotype came up a few times. V and J are TRBV3-1 and TRBJ2-7; TRBD2 matches 13 bases. V was clipped by 4 bases and J by 6 bases; unmatched bases: 3. The CDR3 is 14 residues long. Germline lookup yields CDR1 LGHDT and CDR2 YNNKEL (reference sequence). CDR3 DNA: TGTGCCAGCAGCCCGGGACTAGCGGGAAGCGAGCAGTACTTC. It specifies CASSPGLAGSEQYF.

This chain uses TRBV29-1 with TRBJ2-3; a possible D gene is TRBD2 (6 bases). V was trimmed by 6 bases and J by 6 bases, leaving 16 bases between them. The CDR3 consists of 13 residues. Germline V gene data show CDR1 as SQVTM and CDR2 as ANQGSEA. CDR3 residues: CSVPREPGDTQYF. The CDR3 DNA follows: TGCAGCGTGCCTCGGGAGCCAGGGGATACGCAGTATTTT.

About this clonotype itself: Relative to the germline gene, one junction end is altered; a read error may explain this. The genes are TRBV29-1 and TRBJ2-2, with D uncertain. CDR1 and CDR2 (germline): SQVTM, ANQGSEA. CDR3 length: 12 amino acids. For the CDR3, the DNA is TGCAGCGTCGAAGCAGGTTCCGGGGAGCTGTTTTTT. This translates into CSVEAGSGELFF.

This clonotype showed up many times. V and J are TRBV5-1 and TRBJ2-1, with 13 bases lining up with TRBD2. The CDR3 runs 20 residues. CDR1 is SGHRS and CDR2 is YFSETQ in the germline V gene. V trimming: 4 bases; J trimming: 0 bases; junction bases outside the gene matches: 13. CDR3 coding DNA: TGCGCCAGCAGCCCCCTGGGACTAGCGGGGCTTCAGAGCTCCTACAATGAGCAGTTCTTC. Protein sequence: CASSPLGLAGLQSSYNEQFF.

The chain carries TRBV29-1 and TRBJ2-7, with 8 nucleotides matching TRBD2. The CDR3 length is 14 residues. In germline, CDR1 is SQVTM, CDR2 ANQGSEA. The V segment lost 5 bases and the J segment 2 bases; nucleotides outside the gene matches: 8. CDR3 nucleotides: TGCAGCGTTCAAGCGGGAGATGGAACCTACGAGCAGTACTTC. As protein: CSVQAGDGTYEQYF.

There are many counts of this clonotype. The CDR3: CATSTGPNTEAFF. The CDR3 region has the DNA TGTGCCACCAGTACAGGGCCAAACACTGAAGCTTTCTTT. The chain couples TRBV24-1 to TRBJ1-1; possible D gene TRBD1, 6 bases. Germline assignment: CDR1 KGHDR and CDR2 SFDVKD. V lost 6 bases to trimming and J lost 2 bases, with 9 bases between them. There are 13 residues in the CDR3.

This sequence joins TRBV3-1 and TRBJ2-7, with D tentatively TRBD2 (6 bases). Per germline, CDR1 LGHDT and CDR2 YNNKEL (reference sequence). The CDR3 has 14 residues. Trimming took 1 base from V and 3 from J, leaving 10 bases between them. The CDR3 DNA follows: TGTGCCAGCAGCCAAGGTGGGGGGATCTACGAGCAGTACTTC. It specifies CASSQGGGIYEQYF.

This clonotype was seen repeatedly, ten times or more. V gene TRBV7-9 combines with J gene TRBJ2-2; the D is unclear. This CDR3 spans 16 amino acids. Germline CDR1 reads SEHNR; CDR2 reads FQNEAQ (reference sequence). Trimming took 4 bases from V and 0 from J, leaving 12 bases between them. Here the CDR3 reads CASSSTLGANTGELFF. CDR3 DNA: TGTGCCAGCAGCTCGACCTTAGGAGCGAACACCGGGGAGCTGTTTTTT.

This clonotype has a handful of counts. The genes are TRBV29-1 and TRBJ1-1; TRBD1 matches 10 bases. Germline V CDR1 and CDR2: SQVTM, ANQGSEA. This CDR3 is 14 amino acids long. V shed 7 bases and J 4 bases; nucleotides not matched to a gene: 9. Written as DNA, the CDR3 is TGCAGCGGGCGACAGGGGGCCCCGTTCACTGAAGCTTTCTTT. Translation gives CSGRQGAPFTEAFF.

V is TRBV3-1 and J is TRBJ2-3, with D possibly matching TRBD2 (7 bases). Germline lookup yields CDR1 LGHDT and CDR2 YNNKEL (reference sequence). The CDR3 has 15 amino acids. Trimming left V 1 base short and J 6 bases short, with 14 bases between. This CDR3 reads CASSQGWGGVDTQYF. The CDR3 DNA sequence: TGTGCCAGCAGCCAAGGATGGGGGGGCGTCGATACGCAGTATTTT.

The sample holds a few counts of this clonotype. The V call is TRBV21-1, the J call TRBJ1-3. TRBV21-1 is a pseudogene. CDR3 length: 15 amino acids. The CDR3: CASTTEGPSGNTIYF. In DNA, the CDR3 is TGTGCCAGCACCACCGAAGGACCCTCTGGAAACACCATATATTTT.

This clonotype was picked up a small number of times. The rearrangement joins TRBV11-3 to TRBJ1-2; possibly TRBD1 for D (6 bases). CDR1 is SGHNT, CDR2 YENEEA, per germline. Trimming pared 6 bases from V and 6 bases from J, leaving 20 bases between. CDR3 length: 15 residues. The CDR3 DNA follows: TGTGCCAGCAGTCAGATGGGGGCCGCGGGGAATGGCTACACCTTC. It translates to CASSQMGAAGNGYTF.

This rearrangement joins TRBV7-2 to TRBJ2-1; D might be TRBD2 (5 bases). Trimming removed 3 bases from V and 2 bases from J, with 5 bases in between. Germline-derived CDR1 and CDR2 are SGHTA and FQGNSA. This CDR3 comprises 13 residues. The CDR3 sequence is CASSFGAYNEQFF. CDR3 DNA: TGTGCCAGCAGCTTCGGGGCCTACAATGAGCAGTTCTTC. The variable domain in full, with the rest retrieved from reference TRBV7-2 and TRBJ2-1, is GAGVSQSPSNKVTEKGKDVELRCDPISGHTALYWYRQSLGQGLEFLIYFQGNSAPDKSGLPSDRFSAERTGGSVSTLTIQRTQQEDSAVYLCASSFGAYNEQFFGPGTRLTVL.

This clonotype was detected a few times. The rearrangement links TRBV3-1 to TRBJ2-1, with 7 bases aligning to TRBD2. Per germline, CDR1 LGHDT and CDR2 YNNKEL (reference sequence). The ends lost 2 bases at V and 6 bases at J; junction bases unmatched: 4. This CDR3 region has 14 residues. The CDR3 region is CASSQWEGRNEQFF. CDR3 DNA sequence: TGTGCCAGCAGCCAATGGGAGGGCCGCAATGAGCAGTTCTTC.

On this clonotype itself: Relative to the germline gene, one junction end is altered; a read error may explain this. V and J are TRBV7-2 and TRBJ2-1, with 9 positions matching TRBD2. The germline V gene has CDR1 SGHTA and CDR2 FQGNSA. This CDR3 spans 15 amino acids. The CDR3 DNA is TGTGCCAGCAGCCTAGCTAGCGGGACAGACAATGAGCAGTTCTTC. It encodes CASSLASGTDNEQFF.

This clonotype was seen a few times. CDR3 sequence reads: CASSRDGLFQPQHF. The CDR3 DNA is TGTGCCAGCTCACGGGACGGGTTATTTCAGCCCCAGCATTTT. The genes are TRBV18 and TRBJ1-5, with D possibly being TRBD1 (5 bases). This CDR3 is 14 amino acids long. Germline V gene data show CDR1 as KGHSH and CDR2 as LQKENI. Trimming removed 4 bases from V and 6 bases from J, with 13 bases in between. The full variable domain, its missing parts supplied by reference TRBV18 and TRBJ1-5, is NAGVMQNPRHLVRRRGQEARLRCSPMKGHSHVYWYRQLPEEGLKFMVYLQKENIIDESGMPKERFSAEFPKEGPSILRIQQVVRGDSAAYFCASSRDGLFQPQHFGDGTRLSIL.

The chain is built from TRBV7-8 and TRBJ1-4, with D perhaps matching TRBD1 (5 bases). Trimming shortened V by 3 bases and J by 6 bases, and 17 bases separated the two germline ends. The CDR3 totals 16 residues. Germline lookup yields CDR1 SGHVS and CDR2 FQNEAQ. The CDR3 region has the DNA TGTGCCAGCAGCTTTAGACCCGCGGCGGGGGATGAAAAACTGTTTTTT. Translated, it gives CASSFRPAAGDEKLFF.

In its sample, this clonotype was seen a few times. The chain couples TRBV7-9 to TRBJ2-5, with TRBD2 identical over 10 bases. In germline, CDR1 is SEHNR, CDR2 FQNEAQ (reference sequence). The J segment lost 5 bases and the V segment lost 11 bases, leaving 11 bases of the junction unmatched. The CDR3 runs 14 residues. The chain's CDR3 is CALEGLAGEETQYF. The CDR3 DNA sequence: TGTGCCCTAGAGGGGCTAGCGGGAGAGGAGACCCAGTACTTC.

The chain couples TRBV7-2 to TRBJ1-2; TRBD1 matches 7 bases. The CDR3 is 15 residues long. Per the germline V gene, CDR1 is SGHTA and CDR2 is FQGNSA. J lost 5 bases, V lost 5 bases, and 11 bases had no gene match. The CDR3: CASSNRQGVLYGYTF. CDR3 nucleotide sequence: TGTGCCAGCAGCAATAGACAGGGAGTCTTATATGGCTACACCTTC. Looking up the rest from reference TRBV7-2 and TRBJ1-2 gives the full variable domain: GAGVSQSPSNKVTEKGKDVELRCDPISGHTALYWYRQSLGQGLEFLIYFQGNSAPDKSGLPSDRFSAERTGGSVSTLTIQRTQQEDSAVYLCASSNRQGVLYGYTFGSGTRLTVV.

This chain links TRBV7-3 with TRBJ2-5, with D possibly being TRBD2 (6 bases). V was clipped by 2 bases and J by 5 bases, with 24 bases between them. CDR1 is SGHTA and CDR2 is FQGTGA in the germline V gene. The CDR3 contains 18 residues. The DNA for the CDR3 is TGTGCCAGCAGCTTACCCGATCTTGACAAACCCGGAGGGGAGACCCAGTACTTC. Translated, it gives CASSLPDLDKPGGETQYF.

The chain joins TRBV7-9 to TRBJ2-5; the match to TRBD1 covers 9 bases. The length of the CDR3 is 19 residues. Per germline, CDR1 SEHNR and CDR2 FQNEAQ (reference sequence). V was clipped by 5 bases and J by 1 base; unmatched bases: 17. This chain's CDR3 is CASSPPGQGPPVRQETQYF. The CDR3 DNA sequence: TGTGCCAGCAGCCCGCCGGGACAGGGACCCCCTGTGCGCCAAGAGACCCAGTACTTC.

This clonotype was observed a few times. The chain is built from TRBV5-1 and TRBJ2-1; D might be TRBD1 or TRBD2, each matching 5 bases. Looked up from germline, CDR1 is SGHRS and CDR2 is YFSETQ. This CDR3 is 15 amino acids long. V was clipped by 1 base and J by 0 bases, with 8 bases between them. CDR3 in amino acids: CASSLSGTSYNEQFF. For the CDR3, the DNA is TGCGCCAGCAGCTTGTCCGGGACCTCCTACAATGAGCAGTTCTTC. Based on the CDR3 plus reference TRBV5-1 and TRBJ2-1, the full variable domain is KAGVTQTPRYLIKTRGQQVTLSCSPISGHRSVSWYQQTPGQGLQFLFEYFSETQRNKGNFPGRFSGRQFSNSRSEMNVSTLELGDSALYLCASSLSGTSYNEQFFGPGTRLTVL.

This clonotype came up a few times. The chain recombines TRBV7-9 with TRBJ1-1; D gene unclear. The germline V gene encodes CDR1 SEHNR and CDR2 FQNEAQ (reference sequence). V was clipped by 5 bases and J by 5 bases, with 12 bases between them. CDR3 length equals 13 residues. The CDR3 DNA sequence: TGTGCCAGCAGCAGAACCCCCAGGACTGAAGCTTTCTTT. It encodes CASSRTPRTEAFF.

This clonotype was detected ten times or more. DNA for the CDR3: TGTGCCAGCAGTTTCCAGGGAAGGAACACTGAAGCTTTCTTT. This gives the protein CASSFQGRNTEAFF. The rearrangement uses TRBV12-3 or TRBV12-4 and TRBJ1-1; possible D gene TRBD1, 5 bases. V lost 3 bases, J lost 1 base, and 9 bases lay in between. This CDR3 region has 14 residues.

This clonotype was recorded a few times. V gene TRBV20-1 combines with J gene TRBJ2-3; no clear D. Trimming pared 0 bases from V and 1 base from J, leaving 8 bases between. The germline gives CDR1 DFQATT, CDR2 SNEGSKA (reference sequence). The CDR3 is 14 amino acids. CDR3 bases: TGCAGTGCTAGAGAAACGATCGGCACAGATACGCAGTATTTT. Translated: CSARETIGTDTQYF.

This clonotype was seen only a few times. The chain is built from TRBV24-1 and TRBJ2-7; TRBD1 is a possible D gene (5 bases). V shed 4 bases and J shed 0 bases, with 12 bases lying between them. This CDR3 region has 15 residues. CDR1 KGHDR and CDR2 SFDVKD come from the germline V gene. CDR3 amino acids: CATSDPDRPSYEQYF. The CDR3 bases are TGTGCCACCAGTGACCCAGACAGACCCTCCTACGAGCAGTACTTC.